This passage covers 26 T cell receptor beta chains from one sample sequenced in a study of shared clonotypes between healthy human individuals. Assay: immunoSEQ multiplex PCR; the TCRdb copy retains only in-frame clones and omits some. The repertoire holds about 2 million clones, with about 94% as singletons. CD8 cells regarded as naive lacked CD45RO, were positively chosen for CCR7, and omitted terminally differentiated effector memory CD45RA+ cells. The sequenced sample consisted of naive CD8+ T cells sorted from blood. The receptors here all came from a young man in good health.

This clone has only one observation. The chain recombines TRBV28 with TRBJ1-2, with unresolved D. The CDR3 totals 16 residues. Per the germline V gene, CDR1 is MDHEN and CDR2 is SYDVKM. Trimming took 5 bases from V and 4 from J, leaving 20 bases between them. CDR3 in amino acids: CASSDFWREEFYGYTF. CDR3 coding DNA: TGTGCCAGCAGTGATTTTTGGAGGGAGGAATTCTATGGCTACACCTTC.

J is TRBJ2-7 and V is TRBV6-5; tentative D call: TRBD1 (6 bases). Germline-derived CDR1 and CDR2 are MNHEY and SVGAGI. The CDR3 totals 11 residues. Trimming pared 10 bases from V and 4 bases from J, leaving 11 bases between. This chain's CDR3 is CATQQGYEQYF. For the CDR3, the DNA is TGTGCCACACAACAGGGTTACGAGCAGTACTTC.

This chain joins TRBV27 and TRBJ1-1; D is perhaps TRBD1 (5 bases). This CDR3 has 14 amino acids. Germline V gives CDR1 MNHEY, CDR2 SMNVEV (reference sequence). The V and J ends lost 3 bases and 4 bases respectively, with 12 bases between them. CDR3 amino acids: CASSFIAGFTEAFF. In nucleotides, the CDR3 is TGTGCCAGCAGTTTCATAGCAGGGTTCACTGAAGCTTTCTTT.

This chain connects TRBV28 to TRBJ1-6, with D perhaps TRBD1 (5 bases). Germline CDR1 reads MDHEN; CDR2 reads SYDVKM. Trimming removed 2 bases from V and 10 bases from J, with 9 bases in between. The length of the CDR3 is 13 residues. The CDR3 is CASSLGGSSPLHF. The CDR3 coding sequence is TGTGCCAGCAGTTTAGGGGGTAGCTCACCCCTCCACTTT.

On this clone: Within the sample, other DNA sequences also encode this same CDR3. J is TRBJ2-7 and V is TRBV27; D is ambiguous. The germline CDR1 and CDR2 sequences are MNHEY and SMNVEV (reference sequence). Trimming removed 0 bases from V and 0 bases from J, with 12 bases in between. This CDR3 contains 16 residues. The CDR3: CASSLSRGTISYEQYF. CDR3 bases: TGTGCCAGCAGTTTATCTAGAGGTACCATCTCCTACGAGCAGTACTTC.

This clone was counted a few times. The genes are TRBV9 and TRBJ1-5, with D uncertain. This CDR3 spans 13 amino acids. Germline-derived CDR1 and CDR2 are SGDLS and YYNGEE. The germline V and J ends were trimmed by 3 bases and 2 bases, with 6 bases remaining between them. CDR3 in amino acids: CASSGTGNQPQHF. Here the CDR3 DNA reads TGTGCCAGCAGCGGAACAGGCAATCAGCCCCAGCATTTT.

The rearrangement uses TRBV27 and TRBJ2-1; the D is unclear. The CDR3 runs 13 residues. V was shortened by 6 bases and J by 8 bases, with 14 bases between the two germline ends. Germline CDR1 reads MNHEY; CDR2 reads SMNVEV (reference sequence). As DNA, the CDR3 is TGTGCCAGCAGCGCTATAATTAGAGATGAGCAGTTCTTC. This encodes CASSAIIRDEQFF.

This clone has just a few counts. Other DNA variants within this sample encode the same CDR3. The gene calls are TRBV2 and TRBJ1-1, with D hard to call. Trimming pared 1 base from V and 1 base from J, leaving 4 bases between. This CDR3 has 13 amino acids. Germline values: CDR1 SNHLY, CDR2 FYNNEI. Written as DNA, the CDR3 is TGTGCCAGCAGTGAAGGGGGGAACACTGAAGCTTTCTTT. Protein product: CASSEGGNTEAFF.

The chain employs TRBV6-1 and TRBJ2-7; maybe TRBD2 (5 bases). This CDR3 spans 14 amino acids. The ends were cut back, 1 base at V and 3 bases at J, with 10 bases in the middle. Germline assignment: CDR1 MNHNS and CDR2 SASEGT. The CDR3 here is CASSEGLADYEQYF. The CDR3 region has the DNA TGTGCCAGCAGTGAAGGTCTAGCAGACTACGAGCAGTACTTC.

The chain links TRBV27 to TRBJ2-5, with TRBD2 identical over 10 bases. V dropped 3 bases and J dropped 10; count of bases not matched to a gene: 11. This CDR3 has 15 amino acids. Germline V gene sequence: CDR1 MNHEY, CDR2 SMNVEV (reference sequence). The CDR3 loop reads CASSLSASGGGDQYF. CDR3 sequence (DNA): TGTGCCAGCAGTTTGTCGGCTAGCGGGGGTGGCGACCAGTACTTC.

The chain recombines TRBV5-6 with TRBJ2-2; D gene uncertain. Between the trimmed V and J ends, which lost 6 bases and 6 bases, there was a span of 9 bases. Germline V gives CDR1 SGHDT, CDR2 YYEEEE. This CDR3 has 12 residues. The CDR3 is CASNSPAGELFF. In nucleotides, the CDR3 is TGTGCCAGCAATAGTCCCGCCGGGGAGCTGTTTTTT.

This clone was recorded only once. The rearrangement links TRBV29-1 to TRBJ2-3; TRBD1 aligns across 8 bases. With V trimmed by 2 bases and J by 5 bases, 9 bases remained unmatched. CDR1 SQVTM and CDR2 ANQGSEA come from the germline V gene. The CDR3 consists of 15 residues. CDR3 bases: TGCAGCGTTGAAAGCCCGGGACAGGAACAAGATACGCAGTATTTT. Residues: CSVESPGQEQDTQYF.

J is TRBJ2-7 and V is TRBV23-1, with D perhaps matching TRBD2 (6 bases). TRBV23-1 is filed as an ORF, its function uncertain. With 7 bases removed from V and 1 base from J, the gap between germline ends came to 23 bases. This CDR3 is 17 amino acids long. CDR3 coding DNA: TGCGCCAGCACCCGAGGAGGGAACAGGAGTGAGTCCTACGAGCAGTACTTC. It codes for CASTRGGNRSESYEQYF.

V and J are TRBV28 and TRBJ2-7; maybe TRBD2 (7 bases). Per germline, CDR1 MDHEN and CDR2 SYDVKM. The CDR3 consists of 15 residues. Trimming shortened V by 3 bases and J by 0 bases, and 12 bases separated the two germline ends. The CDR3, as DNA: TGTGCCAGCAGTTTTGGGGGGGGCGGCTCCTACGAGCAGTACTTC. Translation gives CASSFGGGGSYEQYF.

This clone appeared a single time. The chain carries TRBV7-3 and TRBJ2-5; 12 nucleotides align to TRBD2. This CDR3 is built from 15 residues. Trimming removed 4 bases from V and 4 bases from J; junction bases left unmatched: 4. Germline V gives CDR1 SGHTA, CDR2 FQGTGA. CDR3 amino acids: CASSWTSGDRETQYF. CDR3 nucleotides: TGTGCCAGCAGCTGGACTAGCGGGGACCGAGAGACCCAGTACTTC. The full variable domain, with the rest looked up from reference TRBV7-3 and TRBJ2-5, is GAGVSQTPSNKVTEKGKYVELRCDPISGHTALYWYRQSLGQGPEFLIYFQGTGAADDSGLPNDRFFAVRPEGSVSTLKIQRTERGDSAVYLCASSWTSGDRETQYFGPGTRLLVL.

This clone has just one count. The gene calls are TRBV29-1 and TRBJ2-7; D is unresolved. The CDR3 consists of 13 residues. Germline loops: CDR1 SQVTM, CDR2 ANQGSEA. Trimming pared 8 bases from V and 2 bases from J, leaving 16 bases between. The CDR3 DNA follows: TGCAGCTACAGATCCTACAATACCTACGAGCAGTACTTC. Amino acids: CSYRSYNTYEQYF.

V gene TRBV7-9 combines with J gene TRBJ2-1; D uncertain. Germline values: CDR1 SEHNR, CDR2 FQNEAQ (reference sequence). CDR3 length: 13 amino acids. V lost 7 bases, J lost 3 bases, and 10 bases lay in between. The CDR3 nucleotides read TGTGCCAGCACCACAGACGGCTACAATGAGCAGTTCTTC. Its protein is CASTTDGYNEQFF.

The chain uses TRBV6-5 and TRBJ2-5; TRBD2 is a possible D gene (5 bases). Germline V lookup: CDR1 MNHEY, CDR2 SVGAGI. The CDR3 extends over 13 amino acids. The V end was cut by 5 bases, the J end by 5 bases, with 12 bases between. The CDR3 region is CASSPLGGETQYF. The CDR3 DNA reads TGTGCCAGCAGTCCACTGGGCGGGGAGACCCAGTACTTC.

The genes are TRBV30 and TRBJ2-7; D ambiguous. V was trimmed by 0 bases and J by 6 bases, leaving 9 bases between them. The CDR3 consists of 12 residues. Germline V CDR1 and CDR2: GTSNPN, SVGIG (reference sequence). CDR3 sequence (DNA): TGTGCCTGGAGTGTAGACGTGCCCGAGCAGTACTTC. Protein: CAWSVDVPEQYF.

The chain employs TRBV7-2 and TRBJ2-7; 9 nucleotides agree with TRBD2. The CDR3 is made up of 18 amino acids. Germline CDR1 and CDR2: SGHTA and FQGNSA. With V trimmed by 7 bases and J by 0 bases, 16 bases remained unmatched. The DNA of the CDR3 is TGTGCCAGCACCACCGGGATCGAGCGGGAGGAATTCTCCTACGAGCAGTACTTC. This codes for CASTTGIEREEFSYEQYF.

The J gene is TRBJ1-1, the V gene TRBV11-2, with D hard to call. Germline V gene data show CDR1 as SGHAT and CDR2 as FQNNGV. V shed 4 bases and J shed 0 bases, with 12 bases lying between them. CDR3 length: 15 residues. The CDR3 sequence: CASSSTNTVNTEAFF. The CDR3 coding sequence is TGTGCCAGCAGCTCAACGAACACGGTGAACACTGAAGCTTTCTTT.

The chain carries TRBV7-9 and TRBJ2-2; 7 positions match TRBD1. V was clipped by 7 bases and J by 4 bases; unmatched bases: 9. Germline V gene sequence: CDR1 SEHNR, CDR2 FQNEAQ (reference sequence). The CDR3 covers 15 residues. CDR3 in DNA: TGTGCCAGCACCGTAACCACAGGGGCCACCGGGGAGCTGTTTTTT. It translates to CASTVTTGATGELFF.

This clone occurred once. The chain combines TRBV4-1 with TRBJ2-7; no clear D. Trimming left V 1 base short and J 3 bases short, with 7 bases between. CDR1 is MGHRA and CDR2 is YSYEKL in the germline V gene. The CDR3 runs 13 residues. The CDR3 sequence: CASSQVSLYEQYF. In DNA, the CDR3 is TGCGCCAGCAGCCAAGTAAGCCTCTACGAGCAGTACTTC.

V usage is TRBV13 and J usage is TRBJ1-2, with 7 positions matching TRBD1. The CDR3 extends over 16 amino acids. Germline trimming cut 5 bases from V and 2 bases from J; bases unmatched to any gene: 11. CDR1 and CDR2 (germline): PRHDT, FYEKMQ (reference sequence). The CDR3 DNA is TGTGCCAGCAGCACTGAAGGGGGCTTAAAGAACTATGGCTACACCTTC. Its translation is CASSTEGGLKNYGYTF. Filled out from reference TRBV13 and TRBJ1-2, the complete variable domain reads AAGVIQSPRHLIKEKRETATLKCYPIPRHDTVYWYQQGPGQDPQFLISFYEKMQSDKGSIPDRFSAQQFSDYHSELNMSSLELGDSALYFCASSTEGGLKNYGYTFGSGTRLTVV.

V gene TRBV4-1 combines with J gene TRBJ2-1; possibly TRBD2 for D (5 bases). V was pared by 4 bases and J by 0 bases, with 13 bases between. CDR3 size: 16 residues. Germline CDR1 and CDR2: MGHRA and YSYEKL. CDR3 amino acids: CASSPGGPSSYNEQFF. CDR3 nucleotides: TGCGCCAGCAGCCCCGGCGGGCCGAGCTCCTACAATGAGCAGTTCTTC.

This chain joins TRBV28 and TRBJ2-1; 8 bases line up with TRBD2. V trimming: 3 bases; J trimming: 2 bases; junction bases outside the gene matches: 9. There are 17 residues in the CDR3. The germline V gene has CDR1 MDHEN and CDR2 SYDVKM. CDR3 nucleotides: TGTGCCAGCAGTTTGAGGTGGGGCGGGGGGCCCTACAATGAGCAGTTCTTC. This codes for CASSLRWGGGPYNEQFF.